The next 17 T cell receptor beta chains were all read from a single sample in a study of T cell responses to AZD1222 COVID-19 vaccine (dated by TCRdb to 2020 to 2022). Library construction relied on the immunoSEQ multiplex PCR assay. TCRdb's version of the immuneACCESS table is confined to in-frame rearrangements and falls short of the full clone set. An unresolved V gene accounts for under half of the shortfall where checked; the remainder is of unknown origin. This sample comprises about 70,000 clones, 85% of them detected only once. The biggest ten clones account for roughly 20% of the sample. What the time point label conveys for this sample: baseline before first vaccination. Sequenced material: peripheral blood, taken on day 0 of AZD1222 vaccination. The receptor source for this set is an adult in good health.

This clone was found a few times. DNA for the CDR3: TGTGCCAGCAGCGTAGTCGTGGACGGTGGAACCATATATTTT. It is translated as CASSVVVDGGTIYF. J is TRBJ1-3 and V is TRBV9; D is unclear. In germline, CDR1 is SGDLS, CDR2 YYNGEE. This CDR3 has 14 amino acids. The ends were cut back, 0 bases at V and 10 bases at J, with 14 bases in the middle.

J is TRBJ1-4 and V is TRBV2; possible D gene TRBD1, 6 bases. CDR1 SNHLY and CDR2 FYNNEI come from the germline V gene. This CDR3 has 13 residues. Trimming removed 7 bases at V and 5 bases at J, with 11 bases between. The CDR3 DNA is TGTGCCAGCACGACAGGCCTAAATGAAAAACTGTTTTTT. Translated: CASTTGLNEKLFF.

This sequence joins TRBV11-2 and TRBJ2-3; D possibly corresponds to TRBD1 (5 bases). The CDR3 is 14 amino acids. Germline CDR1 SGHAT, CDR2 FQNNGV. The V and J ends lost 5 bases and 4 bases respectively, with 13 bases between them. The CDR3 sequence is CASSEGVRPDTQYF. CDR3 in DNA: TGTGCCAGCAGCGAAGGGGTACGACCAGATACGCAGTATTTT. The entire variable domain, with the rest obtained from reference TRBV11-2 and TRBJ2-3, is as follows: EAGVAQSPRYKIIEKRQSVAFWCNPISGHATLYWYQQILGQGPKLLIQFQNNGVVDDSQLPKDRFSAERLKGVDSTLKIQPAKLEDSAVYLCASSEGVRPDTQYFGPGTRLTVL.

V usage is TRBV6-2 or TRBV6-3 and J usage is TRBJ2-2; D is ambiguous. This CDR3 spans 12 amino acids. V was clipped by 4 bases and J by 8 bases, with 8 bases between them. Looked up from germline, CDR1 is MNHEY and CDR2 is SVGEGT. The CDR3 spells CASSSETGELFF. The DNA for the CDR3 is TGTGCCAGCAGTTCGGAGACAGGGGAGCTGTTTTTT.

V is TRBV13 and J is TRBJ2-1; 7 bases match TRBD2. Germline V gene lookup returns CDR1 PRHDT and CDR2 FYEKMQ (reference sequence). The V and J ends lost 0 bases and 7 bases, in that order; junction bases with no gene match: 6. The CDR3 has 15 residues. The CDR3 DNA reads TGTGCCAGCAGCTTAGGCCTACTGGGAGGGAATGAGCAGTTCTTC. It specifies CASSLGLLGGNEQFF. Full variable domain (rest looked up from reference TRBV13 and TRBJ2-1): AAGVIQSPRHLIKEKRETATLKCYPIPRHDTVYWYQQGPGQDPQFLISFYEKMQSDKGSIPDRFSAQQFSDYHSELNMSSLELGDSALYFCASSLGLLGGNEQFFGPGTRLTVL.

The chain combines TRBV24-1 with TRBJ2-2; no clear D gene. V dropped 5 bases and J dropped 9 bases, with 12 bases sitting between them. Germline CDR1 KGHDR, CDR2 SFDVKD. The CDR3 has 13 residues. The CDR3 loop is CATSAGFNRELFF. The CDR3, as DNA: TGTGCCACCAGTGCAGGCTTCAATCGGGAGCTGTTTTTT.

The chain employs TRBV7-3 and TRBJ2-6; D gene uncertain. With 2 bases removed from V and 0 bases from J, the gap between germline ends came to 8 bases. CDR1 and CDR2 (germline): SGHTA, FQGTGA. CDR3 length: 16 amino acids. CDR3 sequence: CASSLGSLSGANVLTF. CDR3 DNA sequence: TGTGCCAGCAGCTTAGGCAGCCTCTCTGGGGCCAACGTCCTGACTTTC.

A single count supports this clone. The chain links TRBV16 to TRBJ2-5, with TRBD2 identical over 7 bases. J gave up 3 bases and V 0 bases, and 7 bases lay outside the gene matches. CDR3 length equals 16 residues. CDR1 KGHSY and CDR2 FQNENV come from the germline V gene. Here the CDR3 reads CASSQSGTSEEETQYF. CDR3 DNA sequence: TGTGCCAGCAGCCAATCAGGTACTAGCGAAGAAGAGACCCAGTACTTC.

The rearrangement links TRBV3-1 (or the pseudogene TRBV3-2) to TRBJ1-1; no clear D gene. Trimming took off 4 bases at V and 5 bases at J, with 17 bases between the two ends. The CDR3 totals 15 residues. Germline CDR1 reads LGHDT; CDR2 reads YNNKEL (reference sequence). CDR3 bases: TGTGCCAGCAGCCTAACGGCGGATTTGTGGACTGAAGCTTTCTTT. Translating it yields CASSLTADLWTEAFF.

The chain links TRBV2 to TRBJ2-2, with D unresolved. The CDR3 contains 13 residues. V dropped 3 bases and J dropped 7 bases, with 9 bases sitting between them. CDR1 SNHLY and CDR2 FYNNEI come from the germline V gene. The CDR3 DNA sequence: TGTGCCAGCAGTGAGGCAGTTCGCGGGGAGCTGTTTTTT. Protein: CASSEAVRGELFF.

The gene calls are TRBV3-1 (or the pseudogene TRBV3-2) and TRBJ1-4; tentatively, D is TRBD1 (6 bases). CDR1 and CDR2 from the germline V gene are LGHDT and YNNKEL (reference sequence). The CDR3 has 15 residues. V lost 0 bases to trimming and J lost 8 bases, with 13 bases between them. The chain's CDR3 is CASSQEGGGWEKLFF. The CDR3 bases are TGTGCCAGCAGCCAAGAAGGGGGGGGATGGGAAAAACTGTTTTTT.

DNA of the CDR3: TGTGCCAGCAGGCTCGACCCGGGACAAATGGGCACTGAAGCTTTCTTT. Translating it yields CASRLDPGQMGTEAFF. The chain couples TRBV6-4 to TRBJ1-1, with D possibly being TRBD1 (6 bases). Per the germline V gene, CDR1 is MRHNA and CDR2 is SNTAGT. This CDR3 has 16 amino acids. V shed 6 bases and J shed 4 bases, with 21 bases lying between them.

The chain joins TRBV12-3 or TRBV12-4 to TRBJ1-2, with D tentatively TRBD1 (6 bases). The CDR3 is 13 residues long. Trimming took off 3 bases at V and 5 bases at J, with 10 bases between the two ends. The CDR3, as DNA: TGTGCCAGCAGTTTCGGGGGCGGTTATGGCTACACCTTC. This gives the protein CASSFGGGYGYTF.

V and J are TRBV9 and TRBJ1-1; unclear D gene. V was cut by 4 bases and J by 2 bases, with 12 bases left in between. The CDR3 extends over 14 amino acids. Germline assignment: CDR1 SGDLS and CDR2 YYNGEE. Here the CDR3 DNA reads TGTGCCAGCAGCCCCCGGAGGGCTAACACTGAAGCTTTCTTT. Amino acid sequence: CASSPRRANTEAFF.

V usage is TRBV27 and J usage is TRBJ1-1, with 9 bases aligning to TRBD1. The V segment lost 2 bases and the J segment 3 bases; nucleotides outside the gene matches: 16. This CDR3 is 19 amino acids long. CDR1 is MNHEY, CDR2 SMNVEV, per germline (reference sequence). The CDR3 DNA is TGTGCCAGCAGTTTACTCGGGACAGGGTTTTTGGTTGAGGACACTGAAGCTTTCTTT. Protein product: CASSLLGTGFLVEDTEAFF.

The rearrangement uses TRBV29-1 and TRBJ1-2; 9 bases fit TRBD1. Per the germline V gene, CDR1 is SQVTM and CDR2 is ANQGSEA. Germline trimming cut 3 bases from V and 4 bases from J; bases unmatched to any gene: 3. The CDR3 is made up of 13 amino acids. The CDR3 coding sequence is TGCAGCGTTGACCAGACAGGGGGCTATGGCTACACCTTC. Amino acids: CSVDQTGGYGYTF.

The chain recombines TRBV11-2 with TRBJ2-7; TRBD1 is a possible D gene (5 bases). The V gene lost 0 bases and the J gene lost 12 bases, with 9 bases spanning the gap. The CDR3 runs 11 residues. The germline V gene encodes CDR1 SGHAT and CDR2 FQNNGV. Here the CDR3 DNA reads TGTGCCAGCAGCTTAGACAGGGTGTTGTACTTC. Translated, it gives CASSLDRVLYF.